Below are 8 T cell receptor beta chains sequenced from a single sample in a study of blood T cell repertoires in COVID-19. Clones were sequenced by immunoSEQ multiplex PCR, and TCRdb holds only the in-frame ones, with some missing. The table records around 400,000 clones, 70% to 90% of them present only once. The sequenced material came from PBMCs or T cells enriched from blood (not recorded which). Receptors originate from a young woman who had been exposed to COVID-19.

The chain joins TRBV19 to TRBJ1-6; D perhaps matches TRBD1 (5 bases). Germline V CDR1 and CDR2: LNHDA, SQIVND (reference sequence). The CDR3 is made up of 15 amino acids. Trimming removed 0 bases from V and 7 bases from J, with 10 bases in between. CDR3 nucleotides: TGTGCCAGTAGTATAGATACGGCAGGGAATTCACCCCTCCACTTT. Translation gives CASSIDTAGNSPLHF.

CDR3: CASSAPTGGEKEKLFF. CDR3 DNA sequence: TGTGCCAGCAGTGCACCGACAGGGGGCGAGAAGGAAAAACTGTTTTTT. The chain has TRBV25-1 and TRBJ1-4; TRBD1 agrees at 10 bases. The junction had 10 bases not matched to a gene; V was cut back by 4 bases and J by 8 bases. The CDR3 has 16 residues. Per germline, CDR1 MGHDK and CDR2 SYGVNS.

The chain has TRBV28 and TRBJ1-5; D ambiguous. Trimming cost V 6 bases and J 0 bases, with 6 bases left between them. Germline CDR1 MDHEN, CDR2 SYDVKM. The CDR3 is 13 residues long. Written as DNA, the CDR3 is TGTGCCAGCAGGGGGAGTAGCAATCAGCCCCAGCATTTT. Protein product: CASRGSSNQPQHF.

The V gene is TRBV2, the J gene TRBJ1-4; tentatively, D is TRBD1 (5 bases). The CDR3 length is 16 residues. The ends were cut back, 4 bases at V and 2 bases at J, with 14 bases in the middle. Germline V gives CDR1 SNHLY, CDR2 FYNNEI. CDR3 sequence (DNA): TGTGCCAGCAGTGCACGTCTCGGGGGGACTAATGAAAAACTGTTTTTT. As protein: CASSARLGGTNEKLFF.

This chain joins TRBV29-1 and TRBJ2-1; D gene unclear. In germline, CDR1 is SQVTM, CDR2 ANQGSEA. The CDR3 runs to 12 residues. The V end lost 2 bases, the J end lost 6 bases, and 8 bases lay between the germline ends. The CDR3 protein is CSVEMRLNEQFF. The CDR3, as DNA: TGCAGCGTTGAAATGCGGCTCAATGAGCAGTTCTTC.

In its sample, this clone was seen a few times. This chain connects TRBV7-2 to TRBJ2-5; TRBD2 might be the D (6 bases). V was pared by 1 base and J by 6 bases, with 12 bases between. This CDR3 region has 14 residues. Germline V gene data show CDR1 as SGHTA and CDR2 as FQGNSA. CDR3 sequence reads: CASSLDGGTKTQYF. DNA for the CDR3: TGTGCCAGCAGCTTAGATGGGGGGACGAAGACCCAGTACTTC.

The chain uses TRBV18 and TRBJ1-4; 7 bases agree with TRBD1. Germline CDR1 is KGHSH and CDR2 is LQKENI. The CDR3 covers 15 residues. The ends lost 4 bases at V and 5 bases at J; junction bases unmatched: 7. The CDR3 DNA reads TGTGCCAGCTCACGTTGGCCAGGGGGGAATGAAAAACTGTTTTTT. Its protein is CASSRWPGGNEKLFF. The variable domain in full, with the rest retrieved from reference TRBV18 and TRBJ1-4, is NAGVMQNPRHLVRRRGQEARLRCSPMKGHSHVYWYRQLPEEGLKFMVYLQKENIIDESGMPKERFSAEFPKEGPSILRIQQVVRGDSAAYFCASSRWPGGNEKLFFGSGTQLSVL.

The rearrangement joins TRBV6-5 to TRBJ2-3, with D maybe TRBD2 (5 bases). Germline values: CDR1 MNHEY, CDR2 SVGAGI. The CDR3 length is 13 residues. V shed 9 bases and J shed 2 bases, with 12 bases lying between them. CDR3 protein: CAREVLNTDTQYF. In nucleotides, the CDR3 is TGTGCCAGGGAGGTCCTAAACACAGATACGCAGTATTTT.